The 28 T cell receptor beta chains given below trace back to one sample, sequenced in a study of glioma-infiltrating T cells after dendritic cell vaccination. This table comes from immunoSEQ multiplex PCR, and its TCRdb copy is limited to in-frame clones, with some not included. The sample has about 92,000 clones; more than 75% are singletons. The sample was blood, taken before dendritic cell vaccination. These receptors were taken from a human donor with glioblastoma.

The chain joins TRBV15 to TRBJ2-7; D not resolved. The CDR3 totals 16 residues. CDR1 is LNHNV and CDR2 is YYDKDF in the germline V gene (reference sequence). V was cut by 0 bases and J by 2 bases, with 14 bases left in between. The chain's CDR3 is CATSRDQLGSTYEQYF. The CDR3 region has the DNA TGTGCCACCAGCAGAGACCAACTCGGGTCTACCTACGAGCAGTACTTC.

Only a few counts were recorded for this clone. This sequence joins TRBV7-3 and TRBJ2-5; 10 bases are shared with TRBD1. Trimming took 6 bases from V and 1 from J; bases not matched to a gene: 5. Germline CDR1 reads SGHTA; CDR2 reads FQGTGA. This CDR3 has 15 residues. DNA for the CDR3: TGTGCCAGCAGTGGAGGGACAGGGGTCCAAGAGACCCAGTACTTC. The encoded protein is CASSGGTGVQETQYF.

V and J are TRBV5-1 and TRBJ1-1, with 10 positions matching TRBD1. With 0 bases clipped from V and 7 bases from J, the junction kept 6 bases outside the gene matches. The germline V gene has CDR1 SGHRS and CDR2 YFSETQ. The CDR3 extends over 15 amino acids. In DNA form, the CDR3 reads TGCGCCAGCAGCTTGGTTGGGACAGGGGCCGGTGAAGCTTTCTTT. Translated: CASSLVGTGAGEAFF.

The chain employs TRBV19 and TRBJ2-2; no definite D call. The V end was cut by 6 bases, the J end by 1 base, with 9 bases between. Germline CDR1 reads LNHDA; CDR2 reads SQIVND (reference sequence). CDR3 length: 14 residues. CDR3 sequence: CASRITKNTGELFF. The CDR3 DNA follows: TGTGCCAGTAGGATAACTAAGAACACCGGGGAGCTGTTTTTT.

The rearrangement uses TRBV15 and TRBJ1-1; D gene unclear. The CDR3 runs to 13 residues. V was shortened by 2 bases and J by 7 bases, with 11 bases between the two germline ends. Germline V gives CDR1 LNHNV, CDR2 YYDKDF (reference sequence). The CDR3 loop is CATSRPSQDEAFF. CDR3 in DNA: TGTGCCACCAGCAGACCATCCCAGGATGAAGCTTTCTTT.

CDR3 region: CASSRALGTGDEKLFF. CDR3 nucleotide sequence: TGTGCCAGCAGCCGGGCCTTGGGGACAGGGGATGAAAAACTGTTTTTT. V gene TRBV9 combines with J gene TRBJ1-4, with 10 bases fitting TRBD1. Germline lookup yields CDR1 SGDLS and CDR2 YYNGEE. The CDR3 totals 16 residues. J lost 6 bases, V lost 4 bases, and 9 bases had no gene match.

This chain joins TRBV5-4 and TRBJ2-3; 7 nucleotides agree with TRBD1. The CDR3 covers 17 residues. The germline V gene has CDR1 SGHNT and CDR2 YYREEE (reference sequence). Trimming at V came to 4 bases and at J to 1 base, leaving 12 bases not matched to a gene. This CDR3 is CASSTEGWDSGTDTQYF. Written as DNA, the CDR3 is TGTGCCAGCAGCACCGAGGGTTGGGACAGCGGCACAGATACGCAGTATTTT.

This chain connects TRBV5-1 to TRBJ2-1; 13 bases map to TRBD2. J gave up 9 bases and V 4 bases, and 10 bases lay outside the gene matches. Germline V gene sequence: CDR1 SGHRS, CDR2 YFSETQ. This CDR3 contains 16 residues. CDR3: CASSGGGLAGEGEQFF. The DNA of the CDR3 is TGCGCCAGCAGCGGGGGAGGACTAGCGGGAGAAGGTGAGCAGTTCTTC.

The V gene is TRBV11-3, the J gene TRBJ2-7, with D unresolved. This CDR3 contains 16 residues. Germline CDR1 reads SGHNT; CDR2 reads YENEEA. The germline V and J ends were trimmed by 2 bases and 1 base, with 15 bases remaining between them. CDR3 loop: CASSLTPLTTSYEQYF. The CDR3 DNA is TGTGCCAGCAGCTTAACCCCTCTAACGACATCCTACGAGCAGTACTTC.

This chain connects TRBV27 to TRBJ2-1; D gene unclear. The CDR3 runs to 13 residues. V was trimmed by 0 bases and J by 4 bases, leaving 4 bases between them. The V gene's germline CDR1 is MNHEY and CDR2 SMNVEV (reference sequence). Here the CDR3 DNA reads TGTGCCAGCAGTTTATCCGAGTACAATGAGCAGTTCTTC. Translating it yields CASSLSEYNEQFF.

V and J are TRBV7-8 and TRBJ2-7, with TRBD1 matching over 7 bases. The CDR3 contains 14 residues. V lost 4 bases to trimming and J lost 0 bases; unmatched junction nucleotides: 3. The germline V gene encodes CDR1 SGHVS and CDR2 FQNEAQ. CDR3 sequence: CASSSRDSSYEQYF. CDR3 nucleotides: TGTGCCAGCAGCTCACGGGACAGCTCCTACGAGCAGTACTTC.

The gene calls are TRBV4-3 and TRBJ1-1; weak D call: TRBD1 (6 bases). Between the trimmed V and J ends, which lost 2 bases and 4 bases, there was a span of 14 bases. Per germline, CDR1 LGHNA and CDR2 YSLEER. CDR3 size: 15 residues. The CDR3 region is CASSQIQGPGTEAFF. The CDR3 DNA reads TGCGCCAGCAGCCAAATTCAGGGGCCTGGCACTGAAGCTTTCTTT.

The genes are TRBV28 and TRBJ1-2, with no clear D. Per the germline V gene, CDR1 is MDHEN and CDR2 is SYDVKM. The CDR3 consists of 11 residues. V was trimmed by 6 bases and J by 3 bases, leaving 5 bases between them. In DNA form, the CDR3 reads TGTGCCAGCAGGACTGACTATGGCTACACCTTC. This translates into CASRTDYGYTF.

The table lists this clone with a count of one. The V gene is TRBV5-1, the J gene TRBJ1-4, with 8 positions matching TRBD1. The germline gives CDR1 SGHRS, CDR2 YFSETQ. This CDR3 has 15 residues. Germline trimming cut 4 bases from V and 3 bases from J; bases unmatched to any gene: 5. CDR3 in DNA: TGCGCCAGCAGCCACCTACAGGGGGCTAATGAAAAACTGTTTTTT. Protein product: CASSHLQGANEKLFF.

The rearrangement links TRBV27 to TRBJ2-3; TRBD1 might be the D (6 bases). This CDR3 comprises 17 residues. Trimming stripped 5 bases from V and 5 bases from J, with 23 bases between. Germline CDR1 and CDR2: MNHEY and SMNVEV (reference sequence). CDR3 in DNA: TGTGCCAGCAGTATTAATTCAGGGGTGGGAAATCAAGATACGCAGTATTTT. This sequence encodes CASSINSGVGNQDTQYF.

V and J are TRBV5-1 and TRBJ2-2; TRBD1 aligns across 7 bases. The V gene's germline CDR1 is SGHRS and CDR2 YFSETQ. Trimming took 4 bases from V and 2 from J; bases not matched to a gene: 14. The CDR3 is made up of 18 amino acids. The CDR3, as DNA: TGCGCCAGCAGCAACAGCGCCACAGGGGCGGGTAACACCGGGGAGCTGTTTTTT. It specifies CASSNSATGAGNTGELFF.

This rearrangement joins TRBV5-1 to TRBJ2-3; no clear D gene. The germline V and J ends were trimmed by 4 bases and 6 bases, with 9 bases remaining between them. The CDR3 has 12 amino acids. Per germline, CDR1 SGHRS and CDR2 YFSETQ. CDR3 sequence (DNA): TGCGCCAGCAGCGCCGACACTGATACGCAGTATTTT. It translates to CASSADTDTQYF.

This clone was seen a handful of times. This chain uses TRBV6-4 with TRBJ2-3, with TRBD2 matching over 9 bases. Germline trimming cut 4 bases from V and 2 bases from J; bases unmatched to any gene: 4. Germline V gene lookup returns CDR1 MRHNA and CDR2 SNTAGT. CDR3 size: 15 residues. The CDR3 DNA reads as TGTGCCAGCAGTGCGACTAGCGGAAACACAGATACGCAGTATTTT. The encoded protein is CASSATSGNTDTQYF.

This chain uses TRBV15 with TRBJ2-7; weak D call: TRBD2 (5 bases). Trimming shortened V by 0 bases and J by 0 bases, and 9 bases separated the two germline ends. The CDR3 is made up of 15 amino acids. Germline loops: CDR1 LNHNV, CDR2 YYDKDF (reference sequence). The CDR3 nucleotides read TGTGCCACCAGCAGAGAGAAGCGGAGCTCCTACGAGCAGTACTTC. Translation gives CATSREKRSSYEQYF.

This clone has just a few counts. This sequence joins TRBV6-1 and TRBJ2-6, with TRBD2 as a possible D gene (7 bases). The CDR3 contains 15 residues. In germline, CDR1 is MNHNS, CDR2 SASEGT. The V gene lost 6 bases and the J gene lost 1 base, with 10 bases spanning the gap. The CDR3 DNA reads as TGTGCCAGCAGGAGGGGGGGATCTGGGGCCAACGTCCTGACTTTC. Amino acids: CASRRGGSGANVLTF.

This chain joins TRBV7-3 and TRBJ2-2; 8 nucleotides line up with TRBD1. The CDR3 totals 14 residues. The trim removed 8 bases at V and 3 bases at J, leaving 5 bases unmatched. CDR1 and CDR2 from the germline V gene are SGHTA and FQGTGA. CDR3 in amino acids: CASSKTGDTGELFF. The CDR3 nucleotides are TGTGCCAGCTCCAAGACAGGGGACACCGGGGAGCTGTTTTTT.

The chain uses TRBV5-6 and TRBJ1-2; perhaps TRBD1 as D (5 bases). V was pared by 0 bases and J by 3 bases, with 6 bases between. CDR1 is SGHDT, CDR2 YYEEEE, per germline. The CDR3 is 13 amino acids. The CDR3 region has the DNA TGTGCCAGCAGCTTGGACAGGTACTATGGCTACACCTTC. It specifies CASSLDRYYGYTF.

V gene TRBV30 combines with J gene TRBJ2-7, with a weak D call TRBD2 (5 bases). CDR1 GTSNPN and CDR2 SVGIG come from the germline V gene (reference sequence). The CDR3 length is 13 residues. Trimming shortened V by 4 bases and J by 0 bases, and 10 bases separated the two germline ends. This CDR3 is CAWKPGVSYEQYF. CDR3 DNA: TGTGCCTGGAAACCCGGGGTCTCCTACGAGCAGTACTTC. Combining the CDR3 with reference TRBV30 and TRBJ2-7 gives the whole variable domain SQTIHQWPATLVQPVGSPLSLECTVEGTSNPNLYWYRQAAGRGLQLLFYSVGIGQISSEVPQNLSASRPQDRQFILSSKKLLLSDSGFYLCAWKPGVSYEQYFGPGTRLTVT.

This chain connects TRBV7-3 to TRBJ2-3, with TRBD1 identical over 7 bases. Germline V gene data show CDR1 as SGHTA and CDR2 as FQGTGA. V lost 5 bases and J lost 1; bases outside the gene matches: 3. This CDR3 is built from 14 residues. The CDR3 loop reads CASSVDRGTDTQYF. DNA for the CDR3: TGTGCCAGCAGCGTTGACAGGGGCACAGATACGCAGTATTTT.

The chain employs TRBV27 and TRBJ1-2, with 9 bases lining up with TRBD1. CDR3 length: 15 residues. V was clipped by 5 bases and J by 5 bases; unmatched bases: 9. Germline CDR1 reads MNHEY; CDR2 reads SMNVEV (reference sequence). CDR3 DNA sequence: TGTGCCAGCAGTATCGGACAGGGGTATCGTTATGGCTACACCTTC. It translates to CASSIGQGYRYGYTF.

The rearrangement joins TRBV7-6 to TRBJ2-2; 9 positions match TRBD1. The CDR3 covers 16 residues. Trimming removed 2 bases from V and 5 bases from J; junction bases left unmatched: 6. Per the germline V gene, CDR1 is SGHVS and CDR2 is FNYEAQ. The CDR3 region has the DNA TGTGCCAGCAGCTTATTGGGACAGGGTCGTACCGGGGAGCTGTTTTTT. This codes for CASSLLGQGRTGELFF.

The CDR3 loop reads CASSLSPASGEQYF. The DNA of the CDR3 is TGTGCCAGCAGCTTAAGTCCTGCTTCGGGCGAGCAGTACTTC. The chain combines TRBV7-3 with TRBJ2-7; D is unresolved. V was trimmed by 1 base and J by 6 bases, leaving 13 bases between them. CDR1 is SGHTA and CDR2 is FQGTGA in the germline V gene. This CDR3 is built from 14 residues.

This chain links TRBV7-9 with TRBJ2-1; tentative D call: TRBD1 (6 bases). V gave up 5 bases and J gave up 1 base, with 18 bases separating them. The CDR3 has 17 residues. CDR1 is SEHNR, CDR2 FQNEAQ, per germline (reference sequence). CDR3 loop: CASSQGSGTLSYNEQFF. The CDR3 nucleotides are TGTGCCAGCAGCCAAGGGTCCGGGACACTGTCCTACAATGAGCAGTTCTTC.